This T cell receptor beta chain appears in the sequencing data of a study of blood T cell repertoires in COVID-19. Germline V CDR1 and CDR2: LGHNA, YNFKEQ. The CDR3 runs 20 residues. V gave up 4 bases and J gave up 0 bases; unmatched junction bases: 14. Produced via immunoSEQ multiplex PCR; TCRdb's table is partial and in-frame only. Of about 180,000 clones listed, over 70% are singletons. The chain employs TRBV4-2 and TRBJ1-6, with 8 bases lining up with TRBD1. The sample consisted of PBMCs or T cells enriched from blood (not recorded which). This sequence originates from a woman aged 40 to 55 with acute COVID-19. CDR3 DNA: TGTGCCAGCAGCCGAGAAGGACAGGGAAAGGAACGCTCCTATAATTCACCCCTCCACTTT. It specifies CASSREGQGKERSYNSPLHF.